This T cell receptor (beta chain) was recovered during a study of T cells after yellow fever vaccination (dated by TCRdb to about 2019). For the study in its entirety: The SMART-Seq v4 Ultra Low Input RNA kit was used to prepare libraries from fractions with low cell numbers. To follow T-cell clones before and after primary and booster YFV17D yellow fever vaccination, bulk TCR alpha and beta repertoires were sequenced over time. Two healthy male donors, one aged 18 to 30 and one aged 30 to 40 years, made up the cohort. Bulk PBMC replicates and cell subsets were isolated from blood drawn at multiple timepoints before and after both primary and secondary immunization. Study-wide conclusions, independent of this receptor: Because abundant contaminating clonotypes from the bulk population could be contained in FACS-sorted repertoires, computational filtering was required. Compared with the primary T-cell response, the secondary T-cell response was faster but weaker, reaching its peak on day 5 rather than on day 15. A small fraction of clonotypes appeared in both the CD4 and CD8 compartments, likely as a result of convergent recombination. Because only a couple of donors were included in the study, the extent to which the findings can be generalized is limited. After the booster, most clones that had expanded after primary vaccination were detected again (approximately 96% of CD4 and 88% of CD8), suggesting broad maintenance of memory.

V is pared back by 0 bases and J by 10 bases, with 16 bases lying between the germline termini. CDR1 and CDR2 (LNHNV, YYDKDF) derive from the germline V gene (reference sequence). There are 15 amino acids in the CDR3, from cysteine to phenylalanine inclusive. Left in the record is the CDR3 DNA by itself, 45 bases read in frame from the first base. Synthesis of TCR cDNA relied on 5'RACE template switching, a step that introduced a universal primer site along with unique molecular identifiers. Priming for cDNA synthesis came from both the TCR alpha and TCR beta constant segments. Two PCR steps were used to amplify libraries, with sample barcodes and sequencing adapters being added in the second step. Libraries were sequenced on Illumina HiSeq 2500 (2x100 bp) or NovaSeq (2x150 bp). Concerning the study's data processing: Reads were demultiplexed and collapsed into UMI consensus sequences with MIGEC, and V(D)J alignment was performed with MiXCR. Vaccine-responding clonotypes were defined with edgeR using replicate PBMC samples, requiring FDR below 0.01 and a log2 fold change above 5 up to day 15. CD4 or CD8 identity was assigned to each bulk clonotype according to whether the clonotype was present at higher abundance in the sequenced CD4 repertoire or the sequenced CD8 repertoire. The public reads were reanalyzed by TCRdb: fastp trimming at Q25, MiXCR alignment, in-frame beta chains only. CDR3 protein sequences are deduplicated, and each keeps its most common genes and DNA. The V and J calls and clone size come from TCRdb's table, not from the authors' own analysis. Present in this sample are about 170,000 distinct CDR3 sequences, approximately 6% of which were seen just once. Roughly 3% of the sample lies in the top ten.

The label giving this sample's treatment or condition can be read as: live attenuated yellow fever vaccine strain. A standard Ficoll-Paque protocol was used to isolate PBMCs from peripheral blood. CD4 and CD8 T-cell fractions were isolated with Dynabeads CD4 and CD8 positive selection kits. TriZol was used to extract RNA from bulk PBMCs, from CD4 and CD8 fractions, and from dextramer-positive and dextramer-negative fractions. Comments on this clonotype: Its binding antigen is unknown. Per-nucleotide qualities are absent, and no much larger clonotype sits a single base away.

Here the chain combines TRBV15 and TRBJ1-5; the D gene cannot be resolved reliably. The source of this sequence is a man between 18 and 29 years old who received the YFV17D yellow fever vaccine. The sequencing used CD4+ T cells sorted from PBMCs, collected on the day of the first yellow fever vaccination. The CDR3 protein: CATSRDMAERYPQHF. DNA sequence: TGTGCCACCAGCAGAGATATGGCCGAGCGGTATCCCCAGCATTTT. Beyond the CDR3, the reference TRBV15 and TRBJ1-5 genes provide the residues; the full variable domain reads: DAMVIQNPRYQVTQFGKPVTLSCSQTLNHNVMYWYQQKSSQAPKLLFHYYDKDFNNEADTPDNFQSRRPNTSFCFLDIRSPGLGDTAMYLCATSRDMAERYPQHFGDGTRLSIL.